This entry lists 2 T cell receptor beta chains sequenced from one sample in a study of vaccination effects on CD4 cells after COVID-19. The antigens these receptors bind are not known. Following 10 days of culture, CD4+ T cells were isolated. TCRdb's copy holds only in-frame clones and misses some; the assay was immunoSEQ multiplex PCR. Among almost 40,000 clones, roughly 82% were seen once, and the ten largest hold roughly 3%. Specimen: CD4+ T cells from PBMCs cultured without peptide, collected before COVID-19 vaccination. Receptor source: a human donor who received a COVID-19 vaccine.

This chain connects TRBV28 to TRBJ2-5; 8 bases are shared with TRBD1. The CDR3 contains 15 residues. The V gene's germline CDR1 is MDHEN and CDR2 SYDVKM. Unmatched junction bases numbered 10, after V lost 6 bases and J lost 4 bases. Here the CDR3 reads CASRPTGVGGETQYF. The CDR3 DNA follows: TGTGCCAGCAGACCGACAGGGGTTGGAGGAGAGACCCAGTACTTC.

V and J are TRBV5-1 and TRBJ2-7; TRBD1 aligns across 8 bases. There are 13 residues in the CDR3. Germline lookup yields CDR1 SGHRS and CDR2 YFSETQ. Losses at the gene ends were 4 bases for V and 4 bases for J; bases not matched to a gene: 4. CDR3 region: CASSPTGEYEQYV. CDR3 in DNA: TGCGCCAGCAGCCCGACAGGGGAATACGAGCAGTACGTC.